This passage covers 27 T cell receptor beta chains from one sample sequenced in a study of blood T cell repertoires in COVID-19. The method was immunoSEQ multiplex PCR; TCRdb's version includes in-frame clones alone and lacks a portion of them. In the table there are 200,000 to 250,000 clones, around 86% of which are singletons. Sample: PBMCs or T cells enriched from blood (not recorded which). All receptors derive from a woman aged 45-60 years with acute COVID-19.

The gene calls are TRBV19 and TRBJ2-7, with D tentatively TRBD2 (6 bases). The ends were cut back, 6 bases at V and 5 bases at J, with 14 bases in the middle. The CDR3 extends over 13 amino acids. The germline V gene encodes CDR1 LNHDA and CDR2 SQIVND (reference sequence). The CDR3, as DNA: TGTGCCAGTAGCGGGCAGGGACTTCACGAGCAGTACTTC. Amino acids: CASSGQGLHEQYF.

The chain carries TRBV6-5 and TRBJ2-5; 7 positions match TRBD1. Germline CDR1 and CDR2: MNHEY and SVGAGI. Losses at the gene ends were 8 bases for V and 0 bases for J; bases not matched to a gene: 9. This CDR3 spans 15 amino acids. The CDR3 loop is CASSLRGQNQETQYF. CDR3 sequence (DNA): TGTGCCAGCTCCTTAAGGGGACAGAACCAAGAGACCCAGTACTTC.

V is TRBV3-1 (or the pseudogene TRBV3-2) and J is TRBJ2-5; D is undetermined. Between the trimmed V and J ends, which lost 4 bases and 4 bases, there was a span of 7 bases. Germline V gives CDR1 LGHDT, CDR2 YNNKEL (reference sequence). This CDR3 spans 12 amino acids. The CDR3 reads CASSPTGETQYF. As DNA, the CDR3 is TGTGCCAGCAGCCCAACCGGAGAGACCCAGTACTTC.

This chain connects TRBV12-3 or TRBV12-4 to TRBJ1-5; D gene ambiguous. V gave up 10 bases and J gave up 2 bases, with 9 bases separating them. The CDR3 runs 12 residues. The CDR3 DNA sequence: TGTGCCACACGGGAAGGCAATCAGCCCCAGCATTTT. Encoded protein: CATREGNQPQHF.

The chain joins TRBV4-1 to TRBJ2-7, with 8 bases that match TRBD1. The CDR3 consists of 14 residues. The germline CDR1 and CDR2 sequences are MGHRA and YSYEKL. Trimming removed 4 bases from V and 3 bases from J; junction bases left unmatched: 5. CDR3 residues: CASSLGQGNYEQYF. The CDR3 DNA follows: TGCGCCAGCAGCCTAGGACAGGGTAACTACGAGCAGTACTTC.

The chain couples TRBV7-8 to TRBJ2-1, with 9 bases aligning to TRBD2. With 5 bases clipped from V and 4 bases from J, the junction kept 6 bases outside the gene matches. This CDR3 region has 15 residues. The germline gives CDR1 SGHVS, CDR2 FQNEAQ. The CDR3 sequence: CASSATSGSYNEQFF. CDR3 in DNA: TGTGCCAGCAGCGCCACTAGCGGGTCTTACAATGAGCAGTTCTTC.

The chain has TRBV2 and TRBJ1-5, with a possible D match to TRBD1 (6 bases). The CDR3 contains 17 residues. CDR1 and CDR2 from the germline V gene are SNHLY and FYNNEI. V was clipped by 2 bases and J by 0 bases, with 14 bases between them. The CDR3 sequence is CASSEMQGHYSNQPQHF. For the CDR3, the DNA is TGTGCCAGCAGTGAAATGCAGGGGCATTATAGCAATCAGCCCCAGCATTTT.

The sample holds a few counts of this clone. The chain joins TRBV11-3 to TRBJ2-5; the D is unclear. This CDR3 has 16 residues. Germline V gives CDR1 SGHNT, CDR2 YENEEA. V was trimmed by 0 bases and J by 6 bases, leaving 17 bases between them. The CDR3 coding sequence is TGTGCCAGCAGCTTAGATGGCTCTCTTTGGGCGCAGACCCAGTACTTC. This encodes CASSLDGSLWAQTQYF.

The J gene is TRBJ2-7, the V gene TRBV7-2; 10 nucleotides align to TRBD1. Germline V gene sequence: CDR1 SGHTA, CDR2 FQGNSA. V lost 4 bases to trimming and J lost 2 bases; unmatched junction nucleotides: 17. The CDR3 is made up of 19 amino acids. CDR3 DNA sequence: TGTGCCAGCAGCTGGCCCGGGACAGGGGATAGAGGGAGCACCTACGAGCAGTACTTC. This translates into CASSWPGTGDRGSTYEQYF.

The chain uses TRBV28 and TRBJ2-7, with D perhaps TRBD2 (7 bases). Germline V gives CDR1 MDHEN, CDR2 SYDVKM. CDR3 length: 16 amino acids. V gave up 6 bases and J gave up 1 base, with 19 bases separating them. The CDR3 loop reads CASRSRGATESYEQYF. CDR3 bases: TGTGCCAGCAGATCCCGGGGGGCGACTGAATCCTACGAGCAGTACTTC.

The CDR3 reads CAGKTGATGELFF. In nucleotides, the CDR3 is TGTGCCGGAAAGACAGGGGCCACCGGGGAGCTGTTTTTT. The rearrangement links TRBV12-3 or TRBV12-4 to TRBJ2-2; 8 bases agree with TRBD1. The length of the CDR3 is 13 residues. With V trimmed by 11 bases and J by 4 bases, 6 bases remained unmatched.

The chain couples TRBV28 to TRBJ2-2, with D possibly TRBD2 on 5 matching bases. This CDR3 region has 16 residues. Germline assignment: CDR1 MDHEN and CDR2 SYDVKM. The V gene lost 2 bases and the J gene lost 1 base, with 11 bases spanning the gap. In nucleotides, the CDR3 is TGTGCCAGCAGTTTAGTGGCCGGAGGGAACACCGGGGAGCTGTTTTTT. It codes for CASSLVAGGNTGELFF. Combining the CDR3 with reference TRBV28 and TRBJ2-2 gives the whole variable domain DVKVTQSSRYLVKRTGEKVFLECVQDMDHENMFWYRQDPGLGLRLIYFSYDVKMKEKGDIPEGYSVSREKKERFSLILESASTNQTSMYLCASSLVAGGNTGELFFGEGSRLTVL.

This chain joins TRBV24-1 and TRBJ2-3; 9 bases fit TRBD2. J was trimmed by 4 bases and V by 2 bases; bases with no gene match: 9. Germline CDR1 is KGHDR and CDR2 is SFDVKD. This CDR3 comprises 17 residues. DNA for the CDR3: TGTGCCACCAGTGATTCCGGCGGGAGGGCCCTCTCAGATACGCAGTATTTT. Translating it yields CATSDSGGRALSDTQYF.

The J gene is TRBJ1-2, the V gene TRBV4-1; D is ambiguous. The V end was cut by 1 base, the J end by 2 bases, with 11 bases between. There are 15 residues in the CDR3. Looked up from germline, CDR1 is MGHRA and CDR2 is YSYEKL. CDR3 sequence: CASSQGPGLNYGYTF. The CDR3 DNA sequence: TGCGCCAGCAGCCAAGGGCCGGGTCTAAACTATGGCTACACCTTC.

This sequence joins TRBV18 and TRBJ1-1; perhaps TRBD1 as D (6 bases). The CDR3 spans 14 residues. Germline assignment: CDR1 KGHSH and CDR2 LQKENI. Trimming left V 3 bases short and J 6 bases short, with 14 bases between. The CDR3 DNA sequence: TGTGCCAGCTCACCTGCGGGGGGCGAGGCTGAAGCTTTCTTT. It codes for CASSPAGGEAEAFF.

The sample holds one count of this clone. The chain joins TRBV3-1 (or the pseudogene TRBV3-2) to TRBJ1-4; 8 bases align to TRBD1. CDR1 and CDR2 from the germline V gene are LGHDT and YNNKEL (reference sequence). The trim removed 1 base at V and 10 bases at J, leaving 5 bases unmatched. There are 14 residues in the CDR3. The CDR3 nucleotides are TGTGCCAGCAGCCAAGGCGACAGGGGCCGAAAACTGTTTTTT. It encodes CASSQGDRGRKLFF.

The CDR3 reads CASSLTGVGETQYF. In DNA form, the CDR3 reads TGTGCCAGCAGCTTGACAGGGGTTGGGGAGACCCAGTACTTC. The V call is TRBV7-2, the J call TRBJ2-5; TRBD1 aligns across 8 bases. V shed 3 bases and J 5 bases; nucleotides not matched to a gene: 5. This CDR3 is 14 amino acids long. From germline, CDR1 is SGHTA and CDR2 FQGNSA.

The chain recombines TRBV5-1 with TRBJ2-2; 11 nucleotides match TRBD2. This CDR3 is 15 amino acids long. The germline gives CDR1 SGHRS, CDR2 YFSETQ. V dropped 7 bases and J dropped 7; count of bases not matched to a gene: 9. The chain's CDR3 is CASGPTSGVGGELFF. The DNA of the CDR3 is TGCGCCAGCGGACCGACTAGCGGGGTCGGCGGGGAGCTGTTTTTT.

This sequence joins TRBV4-3 and TRBJ1-6; D not certain. Germline V gene sequence: CDR1 LGHNA, CDR2 YSLEER. The CDR3 contains 17 residues. Trimming took 0 bases from V and 1 from J, leaving 10 bases between them. CDR3 bases: TGCGCCAGCAGCCAAGAGGTTCGGGGATCCTATAATTCACCCCTCCACTTT. Translated, it gives CASSQEVRGSYNSPLHF.

This chain joins TRBV15 and TRBJ2-3; no definite D call. V was cut by 7 bases and J by 2 bases, with 13 bases left in between. The germline V gene has CDR1 LNHNV and CDR2 YYDKDF (reference sequence). This CDR3 has 14 amino acids. Here the CDR3 DNA reads TGTGCCACCACTCGAGGAGCGAACACAGATACGCAGTATTTT. Translated: CATTRGANTDTQYF.

The rearrangement joins TRBV16 to TRBJ2-3; a weak D match, TRBD1 (5 bases). The CDR3 consists of 15 residues. The V gene's germline CDR1 is KGHSY and CDR2 FQNENV. V lost 2 bases to trimming and J lost 0 bases, with 9 bases between them. The CDR3 is CASSQARTSTDTQYF. The DNA of the CDR3 is TGTGCCAGCAGCCAAGCTCGGACAAGCACAGATACGCAGTATTTT. Filled out from reference TRBV16 and TRBJ2-3, the complete variable domain reads GEEVAQTPKHLVRGEGQKAKLYCAPIKGHSYVFWYQQVLKNEFKFLISFQNENVFDETGMPKERFSAKCLPNSPCSLEIQATKLEDSAVYFCASSQARTSTDTQYFGPGTRLTVL.

The V call is TRBV5-4, the J call TRBJ1-2; D not certain. Trimming left V 0 bases short and J 2 bases short, with 8 bases between. CDR3 length equals 14 residues. Germline V CDR1 and CDR2: SGHNT, YYREEE (reference sequence). For the CDR3, the DNA is TGTGCCAGCAGCTTGGTCCACGGGAACTATGGCTACACCTTC. This gives the protein CASSLVHGNYGYTF. The full variable domain, rest sourced from reference TRBV5-4 and TRBJ1-2, is ETGVTQSPTHLIKTRGQQVTLRCSSQSGHNTVSWYQQALGQGPQFIFQYYREEENGRGNFPPRFSGLQFPNYSSELNVNALELDDSALYLCASSLVHGNYGYTFGSGTRLTVV.

In regard to this clone: Additional DNA sequences in this sample encode the identical CDR3. The rearrangement links TRBV18 to TRBJ2-7, with TRBD1 identical over 7 bases. CDR1 is KGHSH, CDR2 LQKENI, per germline. There are 14 residues in the CDR3. The V and J ends lost 1 base and 1 base, in that order; junction bases with no gene match: 1. The DNA of the CDR3 is TGTGCCAGCTCACCACGACAGGGTTCCTACGAGCAGTACTTC. Amino acids: CASSPRQGSYEQYF.

The chain couples TRBV28 to TRBJ2-7; D is uncertain. The CDR3 spans 12 residues. The germline V and J ends were trimmed by 7 bases and 6 bases, with 13 bases remaining between them. Germline V CDR1 and CDR2: MDHEN, SYDVKM. The CDR3 loop reads CASTHPTGEQYF. DNA of the CDR3: TGTGCCAGCACCCACCCCACTGGCGAGCAGTACTTC.

The chain carries TRBV2 and TRBJ2-3; 10 bases map to TRBD2. The CDR3 is 16 residues long. Germline V gene sequence: CDR1 SNHLY, CDR2 FYNNEI. V shed 6 bases and J 0 bases; nucleotides not matched to a gene: 6. Written as DNA, the CDR3 is TGTGCCAGCAGGGGAGGACTAGCGGCTAGCACAGATACGCAGTATTTT. Protein sequence: CASRGGLAASTDTQYF.

The chain links TRBV2 to TRBJ2-5, with 9 bases fitting TRBD2. CDR3 size: 15 residues. Germline V gene lookup returns CDR1 SNHLY and CDR2 FYNNEI. Trimming removed 4 bases from V and 3 bases from J; junction bases left unmatched: 6. The CDR3 spells CASSAQRGVKETQYF. The CDR3 DNA reads TGTGCCAGCAGTGCCCAGCGGGGGGTAAAAGAGACCCAGTACTTC.

The chain uses TRBV7-2 and TRBJ2-7, with a weak D call TRBD2 (6 bases). The V gene's germline CDR1 is SGHTA and CDR2 FQGNSA. V shed 5 bases and J shed 3 bases, with 11 bases lying between them. This CDR3 contains 13 residues. Here the CDR3 DNA reads TGTGCCAGCAGCAAGGGGAGGCACTACGAGCAGTACTTC. It yields the protein CASSKGRHYEQYF.